The next 16 T cell receptor beta chains were all read from a single sample in a study of shared clonotypes between healthy human individuals. Naive CD8 populations comprised CD45RO-negative cells positively selected for CCR7, excluding terminally differentiated effector memory CD45RA+ cells. Measured with immunoSEQ multiplex PCR; TCRdb has only the in-frame clones, and not every one. The sample holds about 2 million clones, approximately 94% seen once. Material for sequencing was naive CD8+ T cells sorted from blood. The receptors stem from a young man in good health.

Comments on this clone: This CDR3 is also generated by other DNA sequences in the sample. The CDR3 protein is CASSLDSSYNEQFF. CDR3 in DNA: TGTGCCAGCAGTCTGGACTCTTCCTACAATGAGCAGTTCTTC. J is TRBJ2-1 and V is TRBV27; possible D gene TRBD2, 5 bases. The CDR3 spans 14 residues. V lost 5 bases to trimming and J lost 1 base, with 9 bases between them. The germline CDR1 and CDR2 sequences are MNHEY and SMNVEV (reference sequence).

The chain carries TRBV29-1 and TRBJ1-1; D is unclear. CDR3 size: 12 residues. V gave up 0 bases and J gave up 2 bases, with 4 bases separating them. CDR1 is SQVTM and CDR2 is ANQGSEA in the germline V gene. CDR3: CSVEEGNTEAFF. The CDR3 bases are TGCAGCGTTGAAGAGGGTAACACTGAAGCTTTCTTT.

This chain links TRBV6-5 with TRBJ2-7; the match to TRBD1 covers 10 bases. Germline V CDR1 and CDR2: MNHEY, SVGAGI. The junction had 3 bases not matched to a gene; V was cut back by 7 bases and J by 3 bases. This CDR3 is 13 amino acids long. CDR3 amino acids: CASIGTGDYEQYF. Written as DNA, the CDR3 is TGTGCCAGCATCGGGACAGGGGACTACGAGCAGTACTTC.

The gene calls are TRBV27 and TRBJ1-4; TRBD1 matches 10 bases. The length of the CDR3 is 18 residues. V shed 6 bases and J 0 bases; nucleotides not matched to a gene: 10. Germline CDR1 reads MNHEY; CDR2 reads SMNVEV (reference sequence). The CDR3 protein is CASSPFRDRGATNEKLFF. DNA of the CDR3: TGTGCCAGCAGCCCATTCCGGGACAGGGGCGCAACTAATGAAAAACTGTTTTTT.

Only a few counts were recorded for this clone. The sample holds other DNA sequences that translate to the same CDR3. The genes are TRBV6-1 and TRBJ2-2, with D unclear. The CDR3 has 11 residues. Per the germline V gene, CDR1 is MNHNS and CDR2 is SASEGT. V shed 3 bases and J shed 4 bases, with 0 bases lying between them. The CDR3 loop reads CASSDTGELFF. DNA of the CDR3: TGTGCCAGCAGTGACACCGGGGAGCTGTTTTTT.

This rearrangement joins TRBV21-1 to TRBJ2-7; the table's D call, TRBD1, has no DNA check behind it. TRBV21-1 is a pseudogene. CDR3 length: 14 residues. The CDR3 is CASCWETGVYEQYF. In DNA, the CDR3 is TGTGCCAGTTGCTGGGAGACAGGGGTCTACGAGCAGTACTTC.

J is TRBJ2-1 and V is TRBV29-1, with 7 bases aligning to TRBD1. V trimming: 7 bases; J trimming: 3 bases; junction bases outside the gene matches: 9. This CDR3 comprises 14 residues. Germline CDR1 is SQVTM and CDR2 is ANQGSEA. CDR3 nucleotide sequence: TGCAGCGCAGCTACAGGGGTTTACTACAATGAGCAGTTCTTC. This gives the protein CSAATGVYYNEQFF.

This chain uses TRBV9 with TRBJ1-2, with 8 bases lining up with TRBD1. The CDR3 runs to 12 residues. In germline, CDR1 is SGDLS, CDR2 YYNGEE. The ends lost 3 bases at V and 8 bases at J; junction bases unmatched: 3. The CDR3 coding sequence is TGTGCCAGCAGCGGGACAGGGCAGGGCTACACCTTC. It encodes CASSGTGQGYTF.

On this clone: Other DNA sequences in this specimen translate into the identical CDR3. The chain employs TRBV5-1 and TRBJ2-3; D ambiguous. This CDR3 has 13 amino acids. The ends were cut back, 1 base at V and 3 bases at J, with 6 bases in the middle. The germline V gene has CDR1 SGHRS and CDR2 YFSETQ. The CDR3: CASSLLGTDTQYF. CDR3 coding DNA: TGCGCCAGCAGCTTGCTAGGGACAGATACGCAGTATTTT. Full variable domain (rest looked up from reference TRBV5-1 and TRBJ2-3): KAGVTQTPRYLIKTRGQQVTLSCSPISGHRSVSWYQQTPGQGLQFLFEYFSETQRNKGNFPGRFSGRQFSNSRSEMNVSTLELGDSALYLCASSLLGTDTQYFGPGTRLTVL.

The chain uses TRBV7-9 and TRBJ2-1, with TRBD2 identical over 7 bases. The CDR3 spans 17 residues. Germline lookup yields CDR1 SEHNR and CDR2 FQNEAQ (reference sequence). V was pared by 2 bases and J by 7 bases, with 14 bases of the junction left unmatched. The CDR3 sequence is CASSLQIGGSEENEQFF. Here the CDR3 DNA reads TGTGCCAGCAGCTTACAGATCGGCGGGAGTGAAGAGAATGAGCAGTTCTTC. The full variable domain, with the rest looked up from reference TRBV7-9 and TRBJ2-1, is DTGVSQNPRHKITKRGQNVTFRCDPISEHNRLYWYRQTLGQGPEFLTYFQNEAQLEKSRLLSDRFSAERPKGSFSTLEIQRTEQGDSAMYLCASSLQIGGSEENEQFFGPGTRLTVL.

V is TRBV12-5 and J is TRBJ1-5, with D perhaps matching TRBD1 (5 bases). Germline CDR1 reads LGHNT; CDR2 reads FRNRAP. V was pared by 8 bases and J by 6 bases, with 14 bases between. CDR3 size: 13 residues. DNA for the CDR3: TGTGCTAGTCGATTGGGGGTAGGTCAGCCCCAGCATTTT. It codes for CASRLGVGQPQHF. Full variable domain (remainder filled in from reference TRBV12-5 and TRBJ1-5): DARVTQTPRHKVTEMGQEVTMRCQPILGHNTVFWYRQTMMQGLELLAYFRNRAPLDDSGMPKDRFSAEMPDATLATLKIQPSEPRDSAVYFCASRLGVGQPQHFGDGTRLSIL.

This chain connects TRBV27 to TRBJ2-5; TRBD1 matches 7 bases. Trimming at V came to 5 bases and at J to 5 bases, leaving 14 bases not matched to a gene. The CDR3 loop spans 16 amino acids. CDR1 is MNHEY and CDR2 is SMNVEV in the germline V gene (reference sequence). The CDR3 DNA reads as TGTGCCAGCAGTGTAGGGGGCCTCAGCGTCGGGGAGACCCAGTACTTC. It encodes CASSVGGLSVGETQYF.

V usage is TRBV27 and J usage is TRBJ1-5; D gene uncertain. This CDR3 is 12 amino acids long. The germline V gene has CDR1 MNHEY and CDR2 SMNVEV (reference sequence). Trimming removed 3 bases from V and 10 bases from J, with 10 bases in between. Here the CDR3 reads CASSFGSGPQHF. The CDR3 DNA reads TGTGCCAGCAGTTTTGGGTCGGGCCCCCAGCATTTT.

The chain joins TRBV5-6 to TRBJ1-1; 7 nucleotides align to TRBD1. This CDR3 is built from 15 residues. Unmatched junction bases numbered 3, after V lost 0 bases and J lost 1 base. Germline V gene data show CDR1 as SGHDT and CDR2 as YYEEEE. This CDR3 reads CASSLGTGQNTEAFF. The CDR3 DNA reads as TGTGCCAGCAGCTTGGGGACAGGCCAGAACACTGAAGCTTTCTTT. The full variable domain, completed using reference TRBV5-6 and TRBJ1-1, is DAGVTQSPTHLIKTRGQQVTLRCSPKSGHDTVSWYQQALGQGPQFIFQYYEEEERQRGNFPDRFSGHQFPNYSSELNVNALLLGDSALYLCASSLGTGQNTEAFFGQGTRLTVV.

This chain joins TRBV5-4 and TRBJ1-1, with a tentative D call TRBD1 (5 bases). The CDR3 has 16 amino acids. Trimming took off 0 bases at V and 0 bases at J, with 12 bases between the two ends. CDR1 SGHNT and CDR2 YYREEE come from the germline V gene (reference sequence). DNA of the CDR3: TGTGCCAGCAGCTTGGGTCCAGGGAATATGAACACTGAAGCTTTCTTT. It encodes CASSLGPGNMNTEAFF.

The chain uses TRBV7-9 and TRBJ2-5; D remains unclear. Trimming shortened V by 5 bases and J by 1 base, and 11 bases separated the two germline ends. Per germline, CDR1 SEHNR and CDR2 FQNEAQ (reference sequence). CDR3 size: 14 residues. The CDR3 DNA is TGTGCCAGCAGCCGTGCAGGATCCCAAGAGACCCAGTACTTC. Translation: CASSRAGSQETQYF.